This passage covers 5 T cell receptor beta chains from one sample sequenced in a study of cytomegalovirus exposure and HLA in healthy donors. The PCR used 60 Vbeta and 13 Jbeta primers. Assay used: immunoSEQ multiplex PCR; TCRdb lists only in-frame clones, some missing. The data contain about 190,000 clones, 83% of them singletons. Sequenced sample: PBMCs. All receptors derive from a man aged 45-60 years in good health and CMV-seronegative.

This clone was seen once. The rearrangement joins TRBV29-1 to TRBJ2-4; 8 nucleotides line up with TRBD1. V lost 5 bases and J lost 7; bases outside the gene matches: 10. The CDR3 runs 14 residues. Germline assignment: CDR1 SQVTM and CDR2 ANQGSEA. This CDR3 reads CSVWVQGASNIQYF. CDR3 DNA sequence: TGCAGCGTTTGGGTCCAGGGGGCTTCGAACATTCAGTACTTC.

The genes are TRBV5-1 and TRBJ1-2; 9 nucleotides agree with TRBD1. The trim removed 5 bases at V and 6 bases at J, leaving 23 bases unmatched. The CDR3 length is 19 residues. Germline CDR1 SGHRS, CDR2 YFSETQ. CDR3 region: CASSTLLGEQGASVDGYTF. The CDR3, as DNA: TGCGCCAGCAGTACTCTATTAGGAGAACAGGGGGCTTCGGTTGATGGCTACACCTTC.

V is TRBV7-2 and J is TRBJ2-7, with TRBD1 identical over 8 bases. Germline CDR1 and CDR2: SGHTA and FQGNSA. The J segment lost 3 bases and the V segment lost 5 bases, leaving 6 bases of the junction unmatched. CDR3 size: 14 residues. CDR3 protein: CASSPPDRDYEQYF. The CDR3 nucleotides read TGTGCCAGCAGCCCGCCGGACAGGGACTACGAGCAGTACTTC.

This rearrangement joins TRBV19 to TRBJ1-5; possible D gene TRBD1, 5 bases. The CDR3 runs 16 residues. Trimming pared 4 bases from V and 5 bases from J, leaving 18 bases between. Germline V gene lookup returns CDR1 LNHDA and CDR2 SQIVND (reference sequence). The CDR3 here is CASSTHSFRGDQPQHF. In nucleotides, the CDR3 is TGTGCCAGTAGTACTCACAGTTTCCGGGGGGATCAGCCCCAGCATTTT.

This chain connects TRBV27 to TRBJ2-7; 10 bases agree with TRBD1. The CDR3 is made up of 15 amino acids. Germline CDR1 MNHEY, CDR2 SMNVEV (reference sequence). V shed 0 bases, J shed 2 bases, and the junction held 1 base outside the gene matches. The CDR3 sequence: CASSLSTGGPYEQYF. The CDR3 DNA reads TGTGCCAGCAGTTTATCGACAGGGGGCCCCTACGAGCAGTACTTC.